Reported below is one T cell receptor beta chain. Authors' data handling: Nucleated cell counts were estimated from reference gene primer amplification. The assay was immunoSEQ multiplex PCR, and TCRdb's table has in-frame clones only and misses some. The DNA was the basis for D and trimming; V, J and clone size are from that table. In the table there are about 100,000 clones, about four fifths of which are singletons. This entry comes from a study of blood T cell repertoires in COVID-19. Turning to the study itself: PBMCs, B-cell-depleted T cells, or T cells were the source of the cDNA or gDNA that made up the material.

V lost 6 bases, J lost 7 bases, and 19 bases lay in between. The length of the CDR3 is 15 residues. The gene calls are TRBV6-7 and TRBJ1-5; perhaps TRBD1 as D (6 bases). TRBV6-7 is an ORF, and what it does is uncertain. The sequence derives from a woman aged 55-70 years with acute or convalescent COVID-19. Source material: peripheral blood. The CDR3 loop is CASSELRDNGQPQHF. The CDR3 DNA is TGTGCCAGCAGCGAACTCCGGGACAACGGGCAGCCCCAGCATTTT.